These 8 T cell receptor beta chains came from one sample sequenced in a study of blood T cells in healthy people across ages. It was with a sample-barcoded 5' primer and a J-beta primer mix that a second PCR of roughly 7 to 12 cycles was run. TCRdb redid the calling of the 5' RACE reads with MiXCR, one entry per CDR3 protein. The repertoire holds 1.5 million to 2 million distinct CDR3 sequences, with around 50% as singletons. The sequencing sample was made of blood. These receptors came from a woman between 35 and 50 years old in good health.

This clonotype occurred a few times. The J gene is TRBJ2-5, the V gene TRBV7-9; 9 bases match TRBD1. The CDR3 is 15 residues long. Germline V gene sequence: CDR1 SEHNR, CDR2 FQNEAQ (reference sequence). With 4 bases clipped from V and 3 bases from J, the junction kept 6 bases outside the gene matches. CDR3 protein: CASSSIDRGKETQYF. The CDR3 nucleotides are TGTGCCAGCAGCTCGATTGACAGGGGGAAAGAGACCCAGTACTTC. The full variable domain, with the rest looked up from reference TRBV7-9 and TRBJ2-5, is DTGVSQNPRHKITKRGQNVTFRCDPISEHNRLYWYRQTLGQGPEFLTYFQNEAQLEKSRLLSDRFSAERPKGSFSTLEIQRTEQGDSAMYLCASSSIDRGKETQYFGPGTRLLVL.

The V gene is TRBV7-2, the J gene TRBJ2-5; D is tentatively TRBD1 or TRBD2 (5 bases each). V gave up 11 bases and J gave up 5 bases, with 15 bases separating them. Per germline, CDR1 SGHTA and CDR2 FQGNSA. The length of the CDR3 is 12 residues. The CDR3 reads CAARGVGETQYF. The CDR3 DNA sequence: TGTGCCGCTAGAGGGGTCGGGGAGACCCAGTACTTC. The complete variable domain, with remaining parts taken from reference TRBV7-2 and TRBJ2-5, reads GAGVSQSPSNKVTEKGKDVELRCDPISGHTALYWYRQSLGQGLEFLIYFQGNSAPDKSGLPSDRFSAERTGGSVSTLTIQRTQQEDSAVYLCAARGVGETQYFGPGTRLLVL.

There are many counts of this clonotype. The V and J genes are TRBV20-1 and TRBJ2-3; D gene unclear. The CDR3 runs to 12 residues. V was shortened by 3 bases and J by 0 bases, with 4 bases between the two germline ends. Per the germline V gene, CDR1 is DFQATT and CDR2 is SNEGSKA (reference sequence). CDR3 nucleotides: TGCAGTGCTAGCGGGAGCACAGATACGCAGTATTTT. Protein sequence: CSASGSTDTQYF.

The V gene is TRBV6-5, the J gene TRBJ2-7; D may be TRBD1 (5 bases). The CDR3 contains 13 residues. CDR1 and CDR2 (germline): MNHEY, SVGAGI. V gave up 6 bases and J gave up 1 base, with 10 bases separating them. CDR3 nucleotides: TGTGCCAGCAGGGAGACAGATTCCTACGAGCAGTACTTC. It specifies CASRETDSYEQYF.

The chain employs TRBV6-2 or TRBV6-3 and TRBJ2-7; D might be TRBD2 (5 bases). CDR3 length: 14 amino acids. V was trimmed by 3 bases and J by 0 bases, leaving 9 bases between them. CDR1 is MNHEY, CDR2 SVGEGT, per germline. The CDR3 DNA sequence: TGTGCCAGCAGTTATAACCGGGACTCCTACGAGCAGTACTTC. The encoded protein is CASSYNRDSYEQYF.

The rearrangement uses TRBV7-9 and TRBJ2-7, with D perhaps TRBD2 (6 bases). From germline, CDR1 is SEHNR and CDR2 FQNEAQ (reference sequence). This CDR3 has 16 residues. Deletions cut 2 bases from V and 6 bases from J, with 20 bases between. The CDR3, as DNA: TGTGCCAGCAGCTTATCCATGGGAGGTCTAGCCGGCGAGCAGTACTTC. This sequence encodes CASSLSMGGLAGEQYF.

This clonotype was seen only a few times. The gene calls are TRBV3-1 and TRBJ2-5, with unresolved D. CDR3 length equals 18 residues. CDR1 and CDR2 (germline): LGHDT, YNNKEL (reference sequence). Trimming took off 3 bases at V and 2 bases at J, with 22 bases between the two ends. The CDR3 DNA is TGTGCCAGCAGCCACTCCGCTAGGCTGGGGATAAGGCAAGAGACCCAGTACTTC. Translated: CASSHSARLGIRQETQYF.

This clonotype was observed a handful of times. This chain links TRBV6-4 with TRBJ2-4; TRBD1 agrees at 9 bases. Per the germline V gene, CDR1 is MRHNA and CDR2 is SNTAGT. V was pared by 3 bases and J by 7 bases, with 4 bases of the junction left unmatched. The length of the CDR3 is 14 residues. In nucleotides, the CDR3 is TGTGCCAGCAGTGAATCAGGGACAGGGAACATTCAGTACTTC. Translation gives CASSESGTGNIQYF.